These T cell receptor beta chains were read from a single sample in a study of T-cell reconstitution after alpha-beta-depleted transplantation in children. TCRdb reprocessed the PCR reads via MiXCR and lists one record per CDR3 protein. Of approximately 800,000 distinct CDR3 sequences listed, roughly 15% are singletons. Sequenced here: PBMCs, mostly from graft donor cells, sampled 360 days after TCRalphabeta/CD19-depleted stem cell transplant. All receptors derive from a male patient under 18 who had a stem cell transplant for acute lymphoblastic leukemia, so the T cells may come from the graft donor. The CDR3 runs from the conserved cysteine through the conserved F or W. A D gene is named only where the DNA matches it firmly. The size of a clone is reported for some rows only, either as once, few or many, or as a class for expanded clones.

abundance	v_gene	d_gene	j_gene	CDR3aa	CDR3nt
NA	TRBV3-1	TRBD2	TRBJ2-1	CASSRAYYKLADSYNEQFF	TGTGCCAGCAGCCGTGCGTATTACAAACTAGCGGACTCCTACAATGAGCAGTTCTTC
NA	TRBV5-4	NA	TRBJ2-1	CASSLSLVRYNEQFF	TGTGCCAGCAGCTTGAGCCTAGTGAGATACAATGAGCAGTTCTTC
few	TRBV13	TRBD1	TRBJ2-1	CASSADRGPYNEQFF	TGTGCCAGCAGCGCGGACAGGGGGCCCTACAATGAGCAGTTCTTC
NA	TRBV10-3	NA	TRBJ2-4	CAISDGTVAKNIQYF	TGTGCCATCAGTGATGGGACGGTTGCCAAAAACATTCAGTACTTC
few	TRBV10-1	NA	TRBJ2-5	CASSEGGTGETQYF	TGCGCCAGCAGTGAGGGGGGGACCGGAGAGACCCAGTACTTC
NA	TRBV6-1	NA	TRBJ2-7	CASSPSGRPYEQYF	TGTGCCAGCAGTCCTTCGGGACGGCCCTACGAGCAGTACTTC
NA	TRBV2	NA	TRBJ2-2	CATIGEAGELFF	TGTGCCACAATAGGGGAGGCCGGGGAGCTGTTTTTT
NA	TRBV27	NA	TRBJ2-5	CASSLQAGQETQYF	TGTGCCAGCAGTTTACAGGCAGGGCAAGAGACCCAGTACTTC
few	TRBV30	NA	TRBJ2-7	CAWSVGSTSSYEQYF	TGTGCCTGGAGTGTAGGTTCCACGAGCTCCTACGAGCAGTACTTC
NA	TRBV24-1	NA	TRBJ2-2	CATSESGGKLFF	TGTGCCACCAGTGAGAGCGGCGGGAAGCTGTTTTTT
few	TRBV12-5	TRBD2	TRBJ2-7	CASGLFAGGPYEQYF	TGTGCTAGTGGTTTGTTCGCGGGAGGGCCTTACGAGCAGTACTTC
few	TRBV5-5	NA	TRBJ2-3	CASALYLLSTDTQYF	TGTGCCAGCGCCCTCTACCTACTTAGCACAGATACGCAGTATTTT
NA	TRBV5-4	NA	TRBJ2-5	CASSTDPTQETQYF	TGTGCCAGCAGCACCGACCCTACCCAAGAGACCCAGTACTTC
NA	TRBV30	NA	TRBJ1-3	CAWSVILVVDTIYF	TGTGCCTGGAGTGTTATTCTCGTGGTGGACACCATATATTTT
few	TRBV3-1	NA	TRBJ2-1	CASSIRDQYNEQFF	TGTGCCAGCAGCATCCGGGACCAGTACAATGAGCAGTTCTTC
few	TRBV5-1	NA	TRBJ2-6	CASSAGQLSGANVLTF	TGCGCCAGCAGCGCGGGACAGCTCTCTGGGGCCAACGTCCTGACTTTC
NA	TRBV20-1	TRBD1	TRBJ1-1	CSARDPGQGSTEAFF	TGCAGTGCTAGAGACCCCGGACAGGGGAGCACTGAAGCTTTCTTT
few	TRBV11-1	NA	TRBJ1-1	CASSSGDRGNTEAFF	TGTGCCAGCAGCTCGGGGGACCGGGGGAACACTGAAGCTTTCTTT
NA	TRBV7-8	NA	TRBJ2-3	CASSLSRVTDTQYF	TGTGCCAGCAGCTTATCTCGTGTGACAGATACGCAGTATTTT
few	TRBV12-3/TRBV12-4	TRBD1	TRBJ1-5	CASSPRGLSNQPQHF	TGTGCCAGCAGTCCCAGGGGGCTGAGCAATCAGCCCCAGCATTTT
NA	TRBV12-3/TRBV12-4	NA	TRBJ2-7	CASSAGPQPYEQYF	TGTGCCAGCAGCGCCGGGCCCCAACCCTACGAGCAGTACTTC
many	TRBV5-1	TRBD2	TRBJ2-2	CASSSGTTNTGELFF	TGCGCCAGCAGCTCGGGGACTACTAACACCGGGGAGCTGTTTTTT
NA	TRBV7-2	TRBD2	TRBJ2-3	CASSSRLAGGADTQYF	TGTGCCAGCAGCTCCCGACTAGCGGGAGGGGCAGATACGCAGTATTTT
NA	TRBV5-5	NA	TRBJ2-7	CASSFGNTNYEQYF	TGTGCCAGCAGCTTCGGGAACACTAACTACGAGCAGTACTTC
few	TRBV24-1	TRBD2	TRBJ2-2	CATSDARGSGKAGELFF	TGTGCCACCAGTGATGCAAGAGGGAGCGGGAAAGCCGGGGAGCTGTTTTTT
NA	TRBV7-8	NA	TRBJ1-2	CASSRYRVGGNYGYTF	TGTGCCAGCAGCCGCTACAGGGTGGGAGGGAACTATGGCTACACCTTC
few	TRBV10-3	NA	TRBJ2-6	CAIGTVSSGANVLTF	TGTGCCATAGGGACGGTTTCCTCTGGGGCCAACGTCCTGACTTTC
many	TRBV29-1	NA	TRBJ2-7	CSVVRDTAYEQYF	TGCAGCGTTGTACGGGACACCGCCTACGAGCAGTACTTC
NA	TRBV14	NA	TRBJ2-7	CASSQAMRHYEQYF	TGTGCCAGCAGCCAAGCGATGAGACACTACGAGCAGTACTTC
NA	TRBV4-2	NA	TRBJ2-7	CASSPDPGPIYEQYF	TGTGCCAGCAGCCCCGATCCAGGACCTATCTACGAGCAGTACTTC
many	TRBV12-3/TRBV12-4	TRBD1	TRBJ2-7	CASRDRGRWEQYF	TGTGCCAGCAGGGACAGGGGGCGATGGGAGCAGTACTTC
NA	TRBV6-1	NA	TRBJ2-1	CASITESSYNEQFF	TGTGCCAGCATAACGGAAAGCTCCTACAATGAGCAGTTCTTC
many	TRBV7-6	NA	TRBJ2-7	CASSLAKGSYEQYF	TGTGCCAGCAGCTTAGCGAAGGGGTCTTACGAGCAGTACTTC
NA	TRBV12-3/TRBV12-4	NA	TRBJ2-7	CASRAGRQNEQYF	TGTGCCAGCAGGGCGGGGCGCCAGAACGAGCAGTACTTC
NA	TRBV10-3	NA	TRBJ2-7	CAISESSWGIEQYF	TGTGCCATCAGTGAGTCTAGTTGGGGGATCGAGCAGTACTTC
NA	TRBV5-1	NA	TRBJ2-7	CASSLSPSQYEQYF	TGCGCCAGCAGCTTGTCACCGAGCCAATACGAGCAGTACTTC
NA	TRBV12-3/TRBV12-4	TRBD2	TRBJ2-5	CASSDPTSGRVQETQYF	TGTGCCAGCAGTGACCCGACTAGCGGGAGGGTCCAGGAGACCCAGTACTTC
NA	TRBV29-1	NA	TRBJ2-1	CSVLAMTYNEQFF	TGCAGCGTCCTAGCCATGACCTACAATGAGCAGTTCTTC
NA	TRBV11-1	NA	TRBJ2-2	CASSFYRVASYANTGELFF	TGTGCCAGCAGCTTCTACAGAGTAGCTTCCTACGCGAACACCGGGGAGCTGTTTTTT
NA	TRBV9	NA	TRBJ1-6	CASSPRGRDNSPLHF	TGTGCCAGCAGCCCTCGGGGAAGGGATAATTCACCCCTCCACTTT
NA	TRBV24-1	NA	TRBJ2-5	CATSDTSTGIETQYF	TGTGCCACCAGTGACACGTCAACAGGGATCGAGACCCAGTACTTC